The 7 T cell receptor beta chains listed next were all sequenced from one sample in a study of blood T cells in healthy people across ages. With a J-beta primer mix and a sample-barcoded 5' primer, a second PCR ran 7 to 11 cycles. TCRdb fed the 5' RACE reads into MiXCR, producing one record per CDR3 protein. Among about 580,000 distinct CDR3 sequences listed, 40% to 55% were seen once. Source material: blood. These receptors all stem from a man at least 80 years old in good health.

The V call is TRBV12-3 or TRBV12-4, the J call TRBJ2-1, with a weak D call TRBD2 (6 bases). Deletions cut 2 bases from V and 1 base from J, with 18 bases between. The length of the CDR3 is 18 residues. CDR3 bases: TGTGCCAGCAGTTTACAAGCTAGCGCTCCCCTATCCTACAATGAGCAGTTCTTC. Translation gives CASSLQASAPLSYNEQFF.

This clonotype has just one count. This chain uses TRBV15 with TRBJ2-5, with 9 bases that match TRBD2. The V segment lost 1 base and the J segment 1 base; nucleotides outside the gene matches: 1. CDR1 and CDR2 (germline): LNHNV, YYDKDF (reference sequence). The CDR3 is 15 residues long. CDR3 in amino acids: CATSRVAGAQETQYF. CDR3 in DNA: TGTGCCACCAGCAGAGTAGCGGGGGCCCAAGAGACCCAGTACTTC.

The CDR3 DNA sequence: TGTGCTAGTGGTTTTTCAGGGTCAGATACGCAGTATTTT. Translating gives CASGFSGSDTQYF. The rearrangement uses TRBV12-5 and TRBJ2-3, with D possibly being TRBD1 (5 bases). CDR3 length: 13 amino acids. Deletions cut 3 bases from V and 4 bases from J, with 8 bases between. Germline V lookup: CDR1 LGHNT, CDR2 FRNRAP.

The V and J genes are TRBV12-3 or TRBV12-4 and TRBJ1-5, with no clear D. The CDR3 runs to 15 residues. Trimming cost V 6 bases and J 1 base, with 13 bases left between them. The CDR3 region is CASSRAGSSNQPQHF. CDR3 DNA sequence: TGTGCCAGCAGCCGGGCCGGGAGCAGCAATCAGCCCCAGCATTTT.

This chain joins TRBV5-6 and TRBJ2-3, with 11 positions matching TRBD1. The CDR3 runs 16 residues. Germline lookup yields CDR1 SGHDT and CDR2 YYEEEE. V was clipped by 4 bases and J by 4 bases; unmatched bases: 8. The CDR3 loop reads CASSANPGQGADTQYF. CDR3 DNA sequence: TGTGCCAGCAGCGCCAACCCGGGACAGGGGGCAGATACGCAGTATTTT.

This clonotype was seen just once. This rearrangement joins TRBV2 to TRBJ2-3; TRBD1 agrees at 9 bases. This CDR3 comprises 13 residues. In germline, CDR1 is SNHLY, CDR2 FYNNEI. J was trimmed by 5 bases and V by 9 bases; bases with no gene match: 6. The DNA for the CDR3 is TGTGCCAGATCTACAGGGGGCGAAGATACGCAGTATTTT. It is translated as CARSTGGEDTQYF.

CDR3 nucleotide sequence: TGTGCCAGCAGTGGTCCCGGGACTAGATCCGGGGAGCTGTTTTTT. This codes for CASSGPGTRSGELFF. The genes are TRBV2 and TRBJ2-2; TRBD2 agrees at 8 bases. Germline assignment: CDR1 SNHLY and CDR2 FYNNEI. The length of the CDR3 is 15 residues. J lost 6 bases, V lost 4 bases, and 7 bases had no gene match.